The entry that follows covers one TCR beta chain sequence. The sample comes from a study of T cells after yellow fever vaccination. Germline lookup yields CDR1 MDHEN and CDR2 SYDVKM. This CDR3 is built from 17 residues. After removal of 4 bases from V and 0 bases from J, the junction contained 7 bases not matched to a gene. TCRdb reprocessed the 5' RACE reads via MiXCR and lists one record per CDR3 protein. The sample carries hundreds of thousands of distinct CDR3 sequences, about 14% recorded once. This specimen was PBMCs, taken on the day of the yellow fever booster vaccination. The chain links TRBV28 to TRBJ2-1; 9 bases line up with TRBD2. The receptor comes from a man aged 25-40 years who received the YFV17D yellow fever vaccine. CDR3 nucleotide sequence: TGTGCCAGCAGTTCTTCTAGCGGGGTAACCTCCTACAATGAGCAGTTCTTC. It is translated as CASSSSSGVTSYNEQFF.